The clone carrying this T cell receptor beta chain was recorded many times. The CDR3 has 14 residues. The ends were cut back, 5 bases at V and 4 bases at J, with 12 bases in the middle. The germline gives CDR1 LNHDA, CDR2 SQIVND (reference sequence). The record originates from a study of early T cells in non-severe SARS-CoV-2 infection. Study as a whole: RNA in bulk from unsorted whole blood was sequenced, and chains were unpaired.

Unique molecular identifier tags were affixed to discrete cDNA molecules. One entry per CDR3 protein, called by TCRdb with MiXCR from the 5' RACE reads. This table has tens of thousands of distinct CDR3 sequences, roughly 9.9% appearing once. The TCR was taken from an adult who was a healthcare worker with PCR-confirmed SARS-CoV-2 infection or an uninfected control (not recorded which). The chain uses TRBV19 and TRBJ1-5, with D perhaps TRBD1 (5 bases). Sequencing input: whole blood. CDR3 protein: CASSPRGSNQPQHF. The CDR3 nucleotides are TGTGCCAGTAGTCCGAGGGGAAGTAATCAGCCCCAGCATTTT.